Sequencing of this TCR beta chain was carried out in a study of neurological immune-mediated disorders (dated by TCRdb to the late 2010s). Study-wide context: Of the roughly 34 multiple sclerosis patients, about 30 had relapsing-remitting MS and 3 had secondary progressive MS. Peripheral blood TCR-beta repertoires from patients with HTLV-I-associated myelopathy (HAM/TSP), patients with multiple sclerosis, and healthy controls were compared in the study using UMI-based sequencing. The roughly 100 TCR-beta libraries covered PBMC samples along with longitudinal samples, technical triplicates, and paired sorted CD4+ and CD8+ T-cell subsets. Of the roughly 70 subjects in the cohort, around 15 were HAM/TSP patients, about 35 were multiple sclerosis patients, and about 20 were healthy controls. Overall results and qualifications from the work: In phylogenetic analysis, the repertoires of 18 of 34 MS patients grouped into a cluster of related CDR3 sequences, which suggests a possible signature at the repertoire level. TCR clonal expansion was highest in HAM/TSP patients and lowest in MS patients, with MS patients falling below even healthy controls. No clinical or MRI features were associated with the MS cluster, and the authors said that larger cohorts are needed. No identical CDR3 amino acid sequences were shared among expanded clones across subjects, suggesting private TCR-beta repertoires in all groups.

Relative to germline, V is 0 bases shorter and J is 11 bases shorter, with 14 bases between their ends. From the cysteine through the phenylalanine, the CDR3 covers 13 amino acids. Just the 39-base CDR3 DNA is kept, in frame starting at base 1. The germline V gene yields SGHRS for CDR1 and YFSETQ for CDR2. To synthesize cDNA, template-switch 5'RACE was performed with a primer carrying a 10-nucleotide random unique molecular identifier so that each TCR transcript was tagged. Each sequencing run produced over 160 million TCR-beta sequences covering 15-18 subjects. The RNeasy kit was used to extract total RNA. Using the KAPA Real-time Library Amplification kit, TCR-beta VDJ regions were amplified with primers for the TCR constant region and the 5'RACE anchor. Sample indexes and Illumina adaptors were added in a first PCR, after which library yield was increased in a second PCR. The roughly 650 bp TCR product was size-selected on a 2% E-gel SizeSelection system after Ampure bead purification. Before pooling, library quality was assessed on a Bioanalyzer, concentration was determined with Qubit, and library quantification was performed with the Kapa Library Quantification kit. Libraries were sequenced paired-end 2 x 150 bp on an Illumina HiSeq 2500. To increase sequence diversity, about 25-30% phiX was spiked into each library pool. On the study's bioinformatics: The quality-filtered reads were processed with the UMI-based MiGEC pipeline, whose error correction step removed more than 80% of the raw TCR sequences. VDJ genes were aligned to IMGT germline references, and each clonotype was defined by a unique CDR3 amino acid sequence together with V-J genes. Clonal expansion, Shannon diversity and CDR3 relatedness (CalcPairwiseDistances, ClusterSamples) were evaluated with VDJtools, and phylogenetic trees were built with CLCbio workbench. A clone was classed as expanded if it had 8 or more unique UMIs, a cutoff based on coefficient-of-variation modelling across technical triplicates. The public reads were reprocessed in TCRdb via fastp at Q25 and MiXCR, keeping in-frame beta chains. Each CDR3 protein gets just one entry, which takes the most common genes and DNA from the rows behind it. The V and J calls and clone size are TCRdb's, not the authors'. In all, the sample holds 45,000 or so distinct CDR3 sequences, and approximately 2.8% of those were seen once. In total, the top ten clones hold roughly 16% of the sample.

This clonotype has ten or more counts. Its antigen is currently not known. Per-base qualities were not stored, and no clone one base away is much larger. For the unsorted PBMC libraries, 2 million PBMCs were stored in RNAlater at -80 degrees C until RNA extraction and were used to generate the libraries. Multiple sclerosis patients were enrolled in a US clinical protocol evaluating disease progression by magnetic resonance imaging. Peripheral blood was subjected to Ficoll-Hypaque density gradient centrifugation to isolate PBMCs, which were then cryopreserved in liquid nitrogen. The clonotype was recovered from a woman between 45 and 60 years old with multiple sclerosis. Sequencing used PBMCs. The rearrangement combines TRBV5-1 with TRBJ1-1; TRBD1 could be the D gene, as 5 bases match. The DNA sequence is as follows: TGCGCCAGCAGCTTGGACTTGGGGGTGGGCGCTTTCTTT. Its protein is CASSLDLGVGAFF.